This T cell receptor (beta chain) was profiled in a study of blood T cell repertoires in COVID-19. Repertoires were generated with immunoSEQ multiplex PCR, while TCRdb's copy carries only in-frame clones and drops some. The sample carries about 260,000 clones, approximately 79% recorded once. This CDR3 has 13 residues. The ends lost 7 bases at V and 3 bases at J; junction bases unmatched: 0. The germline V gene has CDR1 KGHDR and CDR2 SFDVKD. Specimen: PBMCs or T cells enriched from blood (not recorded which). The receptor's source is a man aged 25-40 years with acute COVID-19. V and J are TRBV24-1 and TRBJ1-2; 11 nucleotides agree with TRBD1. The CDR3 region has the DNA TGTGCCACCAGGGGACAGGGGGACTATGGCTACACCTTC. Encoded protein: CATRGQGDYGYTF.